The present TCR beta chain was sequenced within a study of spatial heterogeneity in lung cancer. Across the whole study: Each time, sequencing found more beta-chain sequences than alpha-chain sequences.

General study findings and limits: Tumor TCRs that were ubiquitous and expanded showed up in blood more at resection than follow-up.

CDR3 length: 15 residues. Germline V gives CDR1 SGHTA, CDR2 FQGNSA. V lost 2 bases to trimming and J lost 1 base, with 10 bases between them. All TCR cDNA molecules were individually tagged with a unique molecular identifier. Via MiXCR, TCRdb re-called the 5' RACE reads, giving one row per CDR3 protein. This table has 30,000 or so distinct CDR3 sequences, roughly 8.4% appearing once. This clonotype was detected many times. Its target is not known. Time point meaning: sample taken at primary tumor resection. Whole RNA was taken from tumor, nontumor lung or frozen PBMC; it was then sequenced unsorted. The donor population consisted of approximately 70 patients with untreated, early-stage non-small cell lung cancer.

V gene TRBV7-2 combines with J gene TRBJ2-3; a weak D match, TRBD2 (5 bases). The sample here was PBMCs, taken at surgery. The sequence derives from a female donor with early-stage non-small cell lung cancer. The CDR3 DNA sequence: TGTGCCAGCAGCTTAAGTAGCGACCGCACAGATACGCAGTATTTT. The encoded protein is CASSLSSDRTDTQYF.